This record covers a single T cell receptor beta chain. Its matching antigen is unknown. Other nucleotide sequences in the sample specify the same CDR3. Naive-designated CD8 cells lacked CD45RO, were positively enriched for CCR7, and omitted terminally differentiated effector memory CD45RA+ cells. The source of the sample is a study of shared clonotypes between healthy human individuals. Study results and limitations: Read depth was anticipated to influence clonotype sharing among donors.

V was trimmed by 4 bases and J by 5 bases, leaving 3 bases between them. The CDR3 spans 11 residues. Per germline, CDR1 MNHEY and CDR2 SMNVEV (reference sequence). Produced via immunoSEQ multiplex PCR; TCRdb's table is partial and in-frame only. This table holds more than 2 million clones, 93% found once. The sequenced sample consisted of naive CD8+ T cells from PBMCs. The V call is TRBV27, the J call TRBJ2-1; D is unclear. The source is a man between 18 and 35 years old in good health. Some clones in this sample may be carry-over from other donors' samples. CDR3 DNA sequence: TGTGCCAGCAGTTCCAACAATGAGCAGTTCTTC. This gives the protein CASSSNNEQFF.